The sequence of this T cell receptor (beta chain) was determined in a study of graft-versus-host responses after intestinal transplantation. The germline gives CDR1 SGHDT, CDR2 YYEEEE. The CDR3 covers 15 residues. V lost 2 bases to trimming and J lost 1 base; unmatched junction nucleotides: 5. TCRdb's table, derived via immunoSEQ multiplex PCR, lists solely in-frame clones and lacks some. The sample lists about 85,000 clones; approximately 80% were seen once. On this clone itself: Its antigen is currently unknown.

The sample here was unstimulated CD4+ T cells sorted from spleen or lymph node cells, taken before intestinal transplant. The clonotype comes from a human donor who received an intestinal transplant. V and J are TRBV5-6 and TRBJ2-7; 8 bases align to TRBD2. In DNA, the CDR3 is TGTGCCAGCAGCTTTAACGGCGGGGGGTCCTACGAGCAGTACTTC. It codes for CASSFNGGGSYEQYF.